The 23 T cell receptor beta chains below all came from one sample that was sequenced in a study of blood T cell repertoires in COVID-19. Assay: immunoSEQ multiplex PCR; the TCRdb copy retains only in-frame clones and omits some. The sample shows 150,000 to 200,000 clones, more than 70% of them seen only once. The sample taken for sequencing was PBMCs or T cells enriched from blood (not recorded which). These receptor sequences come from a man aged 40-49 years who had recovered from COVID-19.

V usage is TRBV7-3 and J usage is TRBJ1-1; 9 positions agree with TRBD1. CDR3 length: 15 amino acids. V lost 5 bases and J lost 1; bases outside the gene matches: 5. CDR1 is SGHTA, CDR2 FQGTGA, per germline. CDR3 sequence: CASSLQGAGNTEAFF. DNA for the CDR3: TGTGCCAGCAGCCTACAGGGGGCCGGGAACACTGAAGCTTTCTTT. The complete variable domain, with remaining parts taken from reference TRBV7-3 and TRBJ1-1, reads GAGVSQTPSNKVTEKGKYVELRCDPISGHTALYWYRQSLGQGPEFLIYFQGTGAADDSGLPNDRFFAVRPEGSVSTLKIQRTERGDSAVYLCASSLQGAGNTEAFFGQGTRLTVV.

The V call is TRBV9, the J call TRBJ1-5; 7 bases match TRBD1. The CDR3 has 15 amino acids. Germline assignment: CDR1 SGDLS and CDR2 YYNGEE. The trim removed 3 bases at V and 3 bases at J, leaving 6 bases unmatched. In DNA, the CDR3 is TGTGCCAGCAGCGCCCAGGGGGTGGCCAATCAGCCCCAGCATTTT. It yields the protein CASSAQGVANQPQHF.

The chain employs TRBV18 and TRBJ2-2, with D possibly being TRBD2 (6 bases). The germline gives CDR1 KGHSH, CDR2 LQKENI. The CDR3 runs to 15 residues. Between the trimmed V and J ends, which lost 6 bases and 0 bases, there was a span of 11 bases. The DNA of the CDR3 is TGTGCCAGCTCGAAGCGGGCCGCGAACACCGGGGAGCTGTTTTTT. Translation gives CASSKRAANTGELFF.

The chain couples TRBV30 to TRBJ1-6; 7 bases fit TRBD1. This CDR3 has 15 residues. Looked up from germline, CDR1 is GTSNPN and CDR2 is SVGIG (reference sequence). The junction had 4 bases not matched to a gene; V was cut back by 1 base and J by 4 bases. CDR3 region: CAWSGRQGYNSPLHF. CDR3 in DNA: TGTGCCTGGAGTGGGAGACAGGGTTATAATTCACCCCTCCACTTT.

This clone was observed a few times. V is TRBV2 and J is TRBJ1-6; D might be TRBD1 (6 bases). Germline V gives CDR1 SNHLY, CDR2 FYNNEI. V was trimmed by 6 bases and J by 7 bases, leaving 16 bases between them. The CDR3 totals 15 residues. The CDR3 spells CASRGPGAANSPLHF. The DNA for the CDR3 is TGTGCCAGCAGGGGCCCAGGGGCCGCAAATTCACCCCTCCACTTT.

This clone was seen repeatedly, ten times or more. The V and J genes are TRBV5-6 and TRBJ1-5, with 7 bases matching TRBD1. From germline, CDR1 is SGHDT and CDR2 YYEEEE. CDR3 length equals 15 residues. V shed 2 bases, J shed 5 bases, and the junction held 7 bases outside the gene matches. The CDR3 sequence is CASSLLRQGDQPQHF. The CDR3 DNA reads TGTGCCAGCAGCTTACTAAGACAGGGTGATCAGCCCCAGCATTTT.

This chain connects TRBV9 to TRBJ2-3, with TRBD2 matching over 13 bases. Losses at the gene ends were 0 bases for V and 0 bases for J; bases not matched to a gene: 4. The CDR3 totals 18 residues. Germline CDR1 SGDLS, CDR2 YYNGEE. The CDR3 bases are TGTGCCAGCAGCGTAGGACTAGCGGGGGGTGGGAGCACAGATACGCAGTATTTT. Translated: CASSVGLAGGGSTDTQYF.

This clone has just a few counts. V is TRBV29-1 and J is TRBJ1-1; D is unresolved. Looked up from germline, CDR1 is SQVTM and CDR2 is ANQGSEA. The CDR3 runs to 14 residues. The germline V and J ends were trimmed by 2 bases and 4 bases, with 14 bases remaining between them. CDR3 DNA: TGCAGCGTTGAATCGGCAGGTTCAGGCACTGAAGCTTTCTTT. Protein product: CSVESAGSGTEAFF.

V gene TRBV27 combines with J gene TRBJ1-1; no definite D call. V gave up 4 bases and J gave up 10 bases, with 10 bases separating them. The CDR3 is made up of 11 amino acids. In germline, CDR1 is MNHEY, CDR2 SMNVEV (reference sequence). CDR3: CASSSFGGAFF. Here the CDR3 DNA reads TGTGCCAGCAGTTCTTTCGGAGGAGCTTTCTTT.

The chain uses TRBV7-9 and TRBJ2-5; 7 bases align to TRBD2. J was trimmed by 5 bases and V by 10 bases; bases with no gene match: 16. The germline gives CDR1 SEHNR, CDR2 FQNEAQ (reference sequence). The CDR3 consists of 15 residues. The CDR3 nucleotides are TGTGCCACCATCCCTTTTGCGGGGGTATCGGAGACCCAGTACTTC. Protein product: CATIPFAGVSETQYF.

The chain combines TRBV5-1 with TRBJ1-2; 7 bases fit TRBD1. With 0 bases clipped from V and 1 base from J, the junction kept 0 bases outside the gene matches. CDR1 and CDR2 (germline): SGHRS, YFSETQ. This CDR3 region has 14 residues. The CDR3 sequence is CASSLGDSNYGYTF. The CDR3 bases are TGCGCCAGCAGCTTGGGGGACAGTAACTATGGCTACACCTTC. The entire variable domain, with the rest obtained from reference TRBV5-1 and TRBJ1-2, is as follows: KAGVTQTPRYLIKTRGQQVTLSCSPISGHRSVSWYQQTPGQGLQFLFEYFSETQRNKGNFPGRFSGRQFSNSRSEMNVSTLELGDSALYLCASSLGDSNYGYTFGSGTRLTVV.

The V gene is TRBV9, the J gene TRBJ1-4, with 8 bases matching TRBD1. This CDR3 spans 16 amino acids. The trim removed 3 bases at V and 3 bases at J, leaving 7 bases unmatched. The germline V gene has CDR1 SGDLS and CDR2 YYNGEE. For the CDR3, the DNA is TGTGCCAGCAGCGGCCACACAGGGGGACCTAATGAAAAACTGTTTTTT. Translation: CASSGHTGGPNEKLFF.

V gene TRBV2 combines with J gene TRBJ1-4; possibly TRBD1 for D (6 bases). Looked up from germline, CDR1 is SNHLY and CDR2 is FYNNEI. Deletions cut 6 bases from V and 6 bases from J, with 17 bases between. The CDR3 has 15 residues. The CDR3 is CASRRGIDPYEKLFF. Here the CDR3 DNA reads TGTGCCAGCAGGAGGGGGATAGATCCGTATGAAAAACTGTTTTTT.

CDR3 loop: CASSYRRQGGGYTF. CDR3 nucleotide sequence: TGTGCCAGCAGTTACAGGCGACAGGGTGGTGGCTACACCTTC. J is TRBJ1-2 and V is TRBV6-5, with 7 nucleotides matching TRBD1. The trim removed 2 bases at V and 7 bases at J, leaving 7 bases unmatched. There are 14 residues in the CDR3. Germline lookup yields CDR1 MNHEY and CDR2 SVGAGI.

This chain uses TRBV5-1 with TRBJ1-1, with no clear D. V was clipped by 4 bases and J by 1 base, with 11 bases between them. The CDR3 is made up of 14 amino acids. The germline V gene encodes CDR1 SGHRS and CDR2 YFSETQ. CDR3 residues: CASSRSRGNTEAFF. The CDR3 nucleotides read TGCGCCAGCAGCAGAAGCAGAGGGAACACTGAAGCTTTCTTT.

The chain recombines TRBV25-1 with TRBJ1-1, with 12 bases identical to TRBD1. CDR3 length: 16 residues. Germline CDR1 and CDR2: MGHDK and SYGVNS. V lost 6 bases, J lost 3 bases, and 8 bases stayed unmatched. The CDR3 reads CASRDRDRGLDTEAFF. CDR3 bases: TGTGCCAGCAGGGACCGGGACAGGGGGCTTGACACTGAAGCTTTCTTT.

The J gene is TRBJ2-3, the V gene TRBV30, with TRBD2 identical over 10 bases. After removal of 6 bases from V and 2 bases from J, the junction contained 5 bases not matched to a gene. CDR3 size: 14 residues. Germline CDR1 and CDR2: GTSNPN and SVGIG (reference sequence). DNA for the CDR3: TGTGCCTGCCCCGGACTAGCGGTCACAGATACGCAGTATTTT. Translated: CACPGLAVTDTQYF. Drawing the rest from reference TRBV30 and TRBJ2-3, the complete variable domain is SQTIHQWPATLVQPVGSPLSLECTVEGTSNPNLYWYRQAAGRGLQLLFYSVGIGQISSEVPQNLSASRPQDRQFILSSKKLLLSDSGFYLCACPGLAVTDTQYFGPGTRLTVL.

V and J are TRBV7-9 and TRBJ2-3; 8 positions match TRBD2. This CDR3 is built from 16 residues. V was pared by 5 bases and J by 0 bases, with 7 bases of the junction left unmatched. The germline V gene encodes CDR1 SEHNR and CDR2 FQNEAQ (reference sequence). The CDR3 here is CASSRAVAGSTDTQYF. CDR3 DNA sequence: TGTGCCAGCAGCAGAGCAGTAGCGGGGAGCACAGATACGCAGTATTTT.

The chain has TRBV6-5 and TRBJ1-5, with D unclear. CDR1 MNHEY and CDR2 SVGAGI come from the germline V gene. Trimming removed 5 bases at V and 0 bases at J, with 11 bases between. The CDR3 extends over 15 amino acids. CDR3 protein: CASSKNPSSNQPQHF. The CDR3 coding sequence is TGTGCCAGCAGTAAAAATCCGAGTAGCAATCAGCCCCAGCATTTT.

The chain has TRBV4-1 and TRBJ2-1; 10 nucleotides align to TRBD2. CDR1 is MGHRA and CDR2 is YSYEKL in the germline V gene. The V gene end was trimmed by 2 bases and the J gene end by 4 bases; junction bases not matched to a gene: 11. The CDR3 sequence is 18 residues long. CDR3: CASSQFGSGGSEYNEQFF. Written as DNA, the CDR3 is TGCGCCAGCAGCCAATTCGGTAGCGGGGGGTCTGAGTACAATGAGCAGTTCTTC.

Here the CDR3 reads CASASGGTIDTQETQYF. The CDR3 DNA reads TGCGCCAGCGCTAGCGGGGGGACAATAGATACTCAAGAGACCCAGTACTTC. The rearrangement uses TRBV5-1 and TRBJ2-5, with 11 bases lining up with TRBD2. Germline V CDR1 and CDR2: SGHRS, YFSETQ. The CDR3 covers 17 residues. V lost 7 bases, J lost 2 bases, and 13 bases stayed unmatched.

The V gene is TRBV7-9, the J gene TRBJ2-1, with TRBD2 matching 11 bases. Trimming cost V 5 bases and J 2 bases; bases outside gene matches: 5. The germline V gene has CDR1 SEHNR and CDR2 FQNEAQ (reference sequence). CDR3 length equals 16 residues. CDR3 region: CASSAGTSGPYNEQFF. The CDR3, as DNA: TGTGCCAGCAGCGCGGGGACTAGCGGTCCCTACAATGAGCAGTTCTTC. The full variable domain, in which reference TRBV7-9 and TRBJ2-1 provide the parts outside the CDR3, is DTGVSQNPRHKITKRGQNVTFRCDPISEHNRLYWYRQTLGQGPEFLTYFQNEAQLEKSRLLSDRFSAERPKGSFSTLEIQRTEQGDSAMYLCASSAGTSGPYNEQFFGPGTRLTVL.

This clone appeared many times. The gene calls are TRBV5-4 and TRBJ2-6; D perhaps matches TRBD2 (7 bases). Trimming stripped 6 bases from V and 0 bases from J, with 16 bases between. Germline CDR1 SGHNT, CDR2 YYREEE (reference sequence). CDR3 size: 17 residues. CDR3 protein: CASTWGGAGSGANVLTF. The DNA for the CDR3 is TGTGCCAGCACCTGGGGGGGCGCCGGCTCTGGGGCCAACGTCCTGACTTTC.